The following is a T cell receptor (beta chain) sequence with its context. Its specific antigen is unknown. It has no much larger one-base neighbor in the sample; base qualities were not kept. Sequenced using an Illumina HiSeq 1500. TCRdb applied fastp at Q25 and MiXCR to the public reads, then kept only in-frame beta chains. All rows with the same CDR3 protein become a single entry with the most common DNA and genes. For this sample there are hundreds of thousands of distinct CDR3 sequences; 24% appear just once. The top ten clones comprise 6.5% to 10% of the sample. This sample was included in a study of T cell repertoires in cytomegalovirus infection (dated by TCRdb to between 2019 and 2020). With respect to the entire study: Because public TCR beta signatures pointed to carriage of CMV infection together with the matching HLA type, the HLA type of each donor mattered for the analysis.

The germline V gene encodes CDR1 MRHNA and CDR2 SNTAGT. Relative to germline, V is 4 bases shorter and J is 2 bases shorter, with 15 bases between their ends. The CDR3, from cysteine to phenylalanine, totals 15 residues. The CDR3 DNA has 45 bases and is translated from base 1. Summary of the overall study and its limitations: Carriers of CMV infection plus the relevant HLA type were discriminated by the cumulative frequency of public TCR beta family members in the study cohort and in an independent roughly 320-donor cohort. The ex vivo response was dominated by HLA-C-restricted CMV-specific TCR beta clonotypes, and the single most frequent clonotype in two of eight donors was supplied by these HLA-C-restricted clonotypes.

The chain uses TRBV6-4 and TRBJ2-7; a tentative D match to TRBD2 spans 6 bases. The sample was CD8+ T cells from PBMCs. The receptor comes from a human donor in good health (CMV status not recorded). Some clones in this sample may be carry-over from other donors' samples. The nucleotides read TGTGCCAGCAGTGTCCGGGCGGAGGGGCCCTACGAGCAGTACTTC. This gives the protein CASSVRAEGPYEQYF.